The subject of this entry is one T cell receptor beta chain. This sample was included in a study of blood T cell repertoires in COVID-19. About the study: Samples came from the United States, Italy and Spain, spanning acute and convalescent COVID-19.

As handled by the study authors: Cell counts per sample came from amplifying reference gene primers. TCRdb keeps only in-frame clones here, not all; method: immunoSEQ multiplex PCR. That table gives V, J and clone size, and the DNA gave D and trimming. Found here are roughly 60,000 clones, roughly three quarters of them singletons; the top ten hold about 33%. The CDR3 consists of 15 residues. The V gene's germline CDR1 is SGHAT and CDR2 FQNNGV. V shed 1 base and J shed 0 bases, with 9 bases lying between them. The chain uses TRBV11-2 and TRBJ2-5; D perhaps matches TRBD1 (5 bases). Input material: peripheral blood. The sequence was collected from a human donor in a cohort sampled during active COVID-19. The CDR3 protein is CASSLAGLDQETQYF. DNA of the CDR3: TGTGCCAGCAGCTTAGCAGGGCTTGACCAAGAGACCCAGTACTTC.